The entry that follows covers one T cell receptor (beta chain) sequence. Antigen specificity is unknown. Naive CD8 cells lacked CD45RO and underwent positive selection for CCR7, leaving out terminally differentiated effector memory CD45RA+ cells. In the authors' methods: Without quality scores, immunoSEQ junctional reads could not be filtered like full-length reads. This table comes from immunoSEQ multiplex PCR, and its TCRdb copy is limited to in-frame clones, with some not included. That table supplies the V and J calls and clone size; D and trimming were determined from the DNA. In the table there are a few million clones, 93% of which are singletons. Germline-derived CDR1 and CDR2 are SEHNR and FQNEAQ (reference sequence). The CDR3 runs to 16 residues. V was pared by 5 bases and J by 2 bases, with 18 bases between. This entry belongs to a study of shared clonotypes between healthy human individuals. Study-level information: Three plates were used per donor for CD4 naive, three for CD4 memory, two for CD8 naive and one for CD8 memory. Broader study findings: In contrast to clonotypes shared by all four donors, non-shared clonotypes had lower generation probabilities. Naive subsets generally had larger estimated richness than memory subsets.

Sequencing input: naive CD8+ T cells from PBMCs. The origin of this receptor is a man aged 18-30 years in good health. Some clones in this sample may be carry-over from other donors' samples. The chain links TRBV7-9 to TRBJ1-1; no clear D gene. The CDR3 DNA follows: TGTGCCAGCAGCCCCTCGCCGGTGGGGTTAAACACTGAAGCTTTCTTT. Protein: CASSPSPVGLNTEAFF.